Presented here are 9 T cell receptor beta chains from one specimen sequenced in a study of cytomegalovirus exposure and HLA in healthy donors. With 60 Vbeta and 13 Jbeta primers, the PCR was carried out. Using immunoSEQ multiplex PCR, the repertoire was profiled, and TCRdb retains in-frame clones only, with some absent. Of 200,000 or so clones in the sample, approximately 81% are singletons; the top ten hold around 2%. Sequencing was carried out using PBMCs. Receptors originate from a woman in her late teens or twenties in good health and CMV-seropositive.

The rearrangement joins TRBV30 to TRBJ1-6, with D perhaps matching TRBD1 (5 bases). The germline CDR1 and CDR2 sequences are GTSNPN and SVGIG (reference sequence). The CDR3 spans 15 residues. V gave up 3 bases and J gave up 15 bases, with 24 bases separating them. Written as DNA, the CDR3 is TGTGCCTGGAGCCGCAAGGACATCGTCGGAGGGGTCCTCCACTTT. This gives the protein CAWSRKDIVGGVLHF.

The J gene is TRBJ1-5, the V gene TRBV15, with TRBD1 matching over 10 bases. CDR1 LNHNV and CDR2 YYDKDF come from the germline V gene (reference sequence). The CDR3 consists of 18 residues. V trimming: 2 bases; J trimming: 4 bases; junction bases outside the gene matches: 11. The CDR3 DNA sequence: TGTGCCACCAGCAGAAACCCTAGGGACAGGGGTTCGAATCAGCCCCAGCATTTT. It yields the protein CATSRNPRDRGSNQPQHF. The full variable domain, in which reference TRBV15 and TRBJ1-5 provide the parts outside the CDR3, is DAMVIQNPRYQVTQFGKPVTLSCSQTLNHNVMYWYQQKSSQAPKLLFHYYDKDFNNEADTPDNFQSRRPNTSFCFLDIRSPGLGDTAMYLCATSRNPRDRGSNQPQHFGDGTRLSIL.

The gene calls are TRBV14 and TRBJ2-5; 14 nucleotides agree with TRBD2. Unmatched junction bases numbered 14, after V lost 3 bases and J lost 2 bases. CDR1 is SGHDN and CDR2 is FVKESK in the germline V gene. The CDR3 has 20 residues. CDR3 loop: CASSHPRTSGGWTTQETQYF. The DNA of the CDR3 is TGTGCCAGCAGCCATCCAAGGACTAGCGGGGGGTGGACCACACAAGAGACCCAGTACTTC.

A single count supports this clone. The chain uses TRBV4-1 and TRBJ2-5; possible D gene TRBD1, 5 bases. CDR1 and CDR2 from the germline V gene are MGHRA and YSYEKL. The CDR3 totals 15 residues. Trimming removed 2 bases at V and 4 bases at J, with 14 bases between. In nucleotides, the CDR3 is TGCGCCAGCAGCCAACGTCAGGGTGTTGGAGAGACCCAGTACTTC. Translation gives CASSQRQGVGETQYF.

V is TRBV4-2 and J is TRBJ2-1; maybe TRBD1 (6 bases). The CDR3 has 11 residues. Germline-derived CDR1 and CDR2 are LGHNA and YNFKEQ. Trimming cost V 4 bases and J 9 bases, with 7 bases left between them. CDR3 loop: CASSLRGEQFF. In DNA form, the CDR3 reads TGTGCCAGCAGCCTCAGGGGTGAGCAGTTCTTC.

This sequence joins TRBV6-5 and TRBJ1-3; perhaps TRBD1 as D (6 bases). Trimming took 5 bases from V and 4 from J, leaving 9 bases between them. Germline values: CDR1 MNHEY, CDR2 SVGAGI. The length of the CDR3 is 13 residues. CDR3 in amino acids: CASSQGQGNTIYF. CDR3 coding DNA: TGTGCCAGCAGTCAGGGGCAAGGAAACACCATATATTTT.

The chain is built from TRBV19 and TRBJ1-2; D is possibly TRBD1 (5 bases). Germline loops: CDR1 LNHDA, CDR2 SQIVND (reference sequence). The CDR3 covers 16 residues. The V and J ends lost 4 bases and 7 bases respectively, with 22 bases between them. The CDR3 here is CASSRGAGRYSGGYTF. CDR3 DNA sequence: TGTGCCAGTAGTAGGGGCGCAGGGAGGTATTCGGGTGGCTACACCTTC.

The V call is TRBV11-2, the J call TRBJ2-2, with TRBD1 identical over 7 bases. The germline CDR1 and CDR2 sequences are SGHAT and FQNNGV. The CDR3 length is 16 residues. V was pared by 5 bases and J by 6 bases, with 12 bases of the junction left unmatched. For the CDR3, the DNA is TGTGCCAGCAGCCAACGCAGGGGGACGCCCCCCGGGGAGCTGTTTTTT. Translated: CASSQRRGTPPGELFF.

This sequence joins TRBV7-9 and TRBJ1-5, with unresolved D. The germline gives CDR1 SEHNR, CDR2 FQNEAQ (reference sequence). The CDR3 loop spans 15 amino acids. With 5 bases removed from V and 6 bases from J, the gap between germline ends came to 17 bases. As DNA, the CDR3 is TGTGCCAGCAGCCCAACTACGGAATCAAGTCAGCCCCAGCATTTT. It specifies CASSPTTESSQPQHF. The full variable domain, with the rest looked up from reference TRBV7-9 and TRBJ1-5, is DTGVSQNPRHKITKRGQNVTFRCDPISEHNRLYWYRQTLGQGPEFLTYFQNEAQLEKSRLLSDRFSAERPKGSFSTLEIQRTEQGDSAMYLCASSPTTESSQPQHFGDGTRLSIL.